These 14 T cell receptor beta chains were sequenced from one sample in a study of blood T cells in healthy people across ages. It was with a sample-barcoded 5' primer and a J-beta primer mix that a second PCR of roughly 7 to 12 cycles was run. Each CDR3 protein is one row after TCRdb ran MiXCR on the 5' RACE reads. The table includes about 1.8 million distinct CDR3 sequences, just under 50% detected once. The sample comprised blood. These receptors all come from a woman aged 40 to 50 in good health.

This clonotype was found a few times. The chain joins TRBV28 to TRBJ1-5; possible D gene TRBD1, 5 bases. This CDR3 is 14 amino acids long. Germline V gene sequence: CDR1 MDHEN, CDR2 SYDVKM. V was pared by 3 bases and J by 3 bases, with 9 bases between. The CDR3 here is CASSFGGFNQPQHF. The CDR3 DNA reads as TGTGCCAGCAGTTTTGGGGGGTTCAATCAGCCCCAGCATTTT.

The sample holds a few counts of this clonotype. The rearrangement links TRBV6-5 to TRBJ2-3; 7 positions match TRBD1. V was pared by 5 bases and J by 2 bases, with 7 bases of the junction left unmatched. From germline, CDR1 is MNHEY and CDR2 SVGAGI. The CDR3 has 15 residues. CDR3 sequence reads: CASSPYRGSTDTQYF. CDR3 DNA sequence: TGTGCCAGCAGTCCCTACAGGGGTTCCACAGATACGCAGTATTTT.

This clonotype was seen a few times. V gene TRBV7-2 combines with J gene TRBJ1-2; D is uncertain. CDR1 is SGHTA, CDR2 FQGNSA, per germline. Trimming removed 5 bases from V and 5 bases from J, with 12 bases in between. The CDR3 runs 13 residues. The CDR3 DNA reads as TGTGCCAGCAGCCCTGGGATGTCGTATGGCTACACCTTC. Encoded protein: CASSPGMSYGYTF.

The chain carries TRBV19 and TRBJ2-3; the D gene could be TRBD1 or TRBD2 (6 bases each). There are 16 residues in the CDR3. Germline CDR1 LNHDA, CDR2 SQIVND (reference sequence). Trimming took 3 bases from V and 1 from J, leaving 14 bases between them. CDR3 loop: CASSIRGVVRTDTQYF. CDR3 DNA: TGTGCCAGTAGTATTAGGGGGGTCGTACGCACAGATACGCAGTATTTT.

This clonotype was counted a few times. The chain employs TRBV6-2 or TRBV6-3 and TRBJ2-3, with no clear D. Germline-derived CDR1 and CDR2 are MNHEY and SVGEGT. The CDR3 is 16 amino acids. The ends were cut back, 2 bases at V and 0 bases at J, with 12 bases in the middle. The CDR3 region is CASSYTDGSSTDTQYF. CDR3 nucleotides: TGTGCCAGCAGTTACACGGACGGGTCTAGCACAGATACGCAGTATTTT.

The CDR3 region is CASSSGPGINYEQYF. As DNA, the CDR3 is TGCGCCAGCAGCTCGGGACCAGGGATCAACTACGAGCAGTACTTC. This chain joins TRBV5-1 and TRBJ2-7; D could derive from TRBD1 or TRBD2 (5 bases each). Trimming took 3 bases from V and 3 from J, leaving 16 bases between them. This CDR3 has 15 amino acids. Germline lookup yields CDR1 SGHRS and CDR2 YFSETQ.

The V call is TRBV4-1, the J call TRBJ1-2; 7 bases are a match to TRBD1. The trim removed 8 bases at V and 0 bases at J, leaving 9 bases unmatched. This CDR3 has 15 amino acids. CDR1 MGHRA and CDR2 YSYEKL come from the germline V gene. The CDR3 reads CASYGTAKTNYGYTF. In DNA form, the CDR3 reads TGCGCCAGCTATGGGACAGCTAAGACTAACTATGGCTACACCTTC.

The chain recombines TRBV6-5 with TRBJ2-7; tentative D call: TRBD1 (6 bases). CDR1 and CDR2 from the germline V gene are MNHEY and SVGAGI. The CDR3 covers 16 residues. Trimming cost V 4 bases and J 2 bases, with 18 bases left between them. The CDR3 spells CASSLAIIGGTYEQYF. The DNA for the CDR3 is TGTGCCAGCAGTTTGGCCATTATTGGGGGCACCTACGAGCAGTACTTC.

There are a few counts of this clonotype. This chain links TRBV3-1 with TRBJ2-7; TRBD1 is a possible D gene (6 bases). Trimming left V 0 bases short and J 3 bases short, with 15 bases between. This CDR3 region has 16 residues. CDR1 and CDR2 (germline): LGHDT, YNNKEL (reference sequence). The CDR3 nucleotides are TGTGCCAGCAGCCAAGATAGGGCAGGGGCCGTCTACGAGCAGTACTTC. Translation: CASSQDRAGAVYEQYF.

V gene TRBV4-3 combines with J gene TRBJ2-3; D is possibly TRBD2 (5 bases). The V and J ends lost 0 bases and 6 bases respectively, with 13 bases between them. The germline CDR1 and CDR2 sequences are LGHNA and YSLEER. This CDR3 contains 15 residues. CDR3 in DNA: TGCGCCAGCAGCCAAGATGACCGTACGGGGGATACGCAGTATTTT. Protein sequence: CASSQDDRTGDTQYF.

The rearrangement joins TRBV5-1 to TRBJ2-3; 8 nucleotides line up with TRBD2. The ends lost 7 bases at V and 3 bases at J; junction bases unmatched: 7. From germline, CDR1 is SGHRS and CDR2 YFSETQ. CDR3 size: 14 residues. In DNA form, the CDR3 reads TGCGCCAGCGCATTTGAGCGGGGGACAGATACGCAGTATTTT. Its translation is CASAFERGTDTQYF. The whole variable domain, filled in from reference TRBV5-1 and TRBJ2-3, reads KAGVTQTPRYLIKTRGQQVTLSCSPISGHRSVSWYQQTPGQGLQFLFEYFSETQRNKGNFPGRFSGRQFSNSRSEMNVSTLELGDSALYLCASAFERGTDTQYFGPGTRLTVL.

The chain couples TRBV5-1 to TRBJ2-3; possibly TRBD2 for D (5 bases). CDR3 size: 13 residues. CDR1 is SGHRS and CDR2 is YFSETQ in the germline V gene. With 1 base removed from V and 4 bases from J, the gap between germline ends came to 7 bases. The CDR3 DNA follows: TGCGCCAGCAGCTTGATAGCGCCAGATACGCAGTATTTT. This codes for CASSLIAPDTQYF.

This clonotype has a handful of counts. The V and J genes are TRBV27 and TRBJ2-3; TRBD2 matches at 10 bases. The germline V gene encodes CDR1 MNHEY and CDR2 SMNVEV (reference sequence). J lost 5 bases, V lost 2 bases, and 10 bases had no gene match. CDR3 length: 17 amino acids. CDR3 in amino acids: CASSLGPGLAVGDTQYF. DNA of the CDR3: TGTGCCAGCAGTTTAGGGCCCGGACTAGCGGTCGGAGATACGCAGTATTTT.

The gene calls are TRBV11-2 and TRBJ2-1; 12 bases agree with TRBD2. The V segment lost 0 bases and the J segment 7 bases; nucleotides outside the gene matches: 7. The CDR3 runs 17 residues. CDR1 is SGHAT and CDR2 is FQNNGV in the germline V gene. This CDR3 reads CASSLDSLAGGRNEQFF. The CDR3, as DNA: TGTGCCAGCAGCTTAGACAGTCTAGCGGGGGGGCGAAATGAGCAGTTCTTC.